One and the same sample provided the 5 T cell receptor beta chains below, sequenced in a study of human T cells and chemical hapten exposure. Each CDR3 protein is one row after TCRdb ran MiXCR on the 5' RACE reads. The data show more than 140,000 distinct CDR3 sequences, 4.1% seen once. RNA extraction used unfractionated whole blood as the source of total RNA. These TCRs come from a female donor in good health.

This clonotype was detected ten times or more. The chain joins TRBV13 to TRBJ2-7; tentatively, D is TRBD2 (5 bases). V was cut by 5 bases and J by 5 bases, with 19 bases left in between. CDR1 PRHDT and CDR2 FYEKMQ come from the germline V gene (reference sequence). The CDR3 has 15 amino acids. Written as DNA, the CDR3 is TGTGCCAGCAGCAACCACGGGGAACTACAGCACGAGCAGTACTTC. The encoded protein is CASSNHGELQHEQYF.

For the CDR3, the DNA is TGCAGTGCCGCTTGGACAGGGGCCACCCAAAGGACTGAAGCTTTCTTT. It encodes CSAAWTGATQRTEAFF. The chain links TRBV20-1 to TRBJ1-1, with TRBD1 matching 9 bases. The CDR3 length is 16 residues. The germline CDR1 and CDR2 sequences are DFQATT and SNEGSKA (reference sequence). V trimming: 6 bases; J trimming: 5 bases; junction bases outside the gene matches: 16.

On this clonotype: A read error is possible here, since a much larger clone lies one base away. This chain uses TRBV29-1 with TRBJ2-7; 7 bases line up with TRBD1. Germline-derived CDR1 and CDR2 are SQVTM and ANQGSEA. With 7 bases clipped from V and 5 bases from J, the junction kept 11 bases outside the gene matches. The CDR3 runs to 13 residues. In DNA form, the CDR3 reads TGCAGCGCTGGGCAGGGACAGCGCGACGAGCAGTACTTC. Translation: CSAGQGQRDEQYF.

This clonotype was picked up many times. The chain uses TRBV2 and TRBJ1-5; perhaps TRBD1 as D (6 bases). V dropped 3 bases and J dropped 2 bases, with 8 bases sitting between them. CDR3 length: 14 amino acids. Germline V gives CDR1 SNHLY, CDR2 FYNNEI. The CDR3 sequence is CASSDRQGNQPQHF. CDR3 sequence (DNA): TGTGCCAGCAGTGATCGACAGGGCAATCAGCCCCAGCATTTT.

At least ten counts were recorded for this clonotype. This chain uses TRBV29-1 with TRBJ2-5; 11 bases agree with TRBD2. Germline V gene sequence: CDR1 SQVTM, CDR2 ANQGSEA. The CDR3 sequence is 15 residues long. Germline trimming cut 4 bases from V and 4 bases from J; bases unmatched to any gene: 8. CDR3 coding DNA: TGCAGCGTTGGTAGCGGGGGGGCCCTAGGAGAGACCCAGTACTTC. As protein: CSVGSGGALGETQYF.